Listed here are 20 T cell receptor beta chains from one sample, sequenced in a study of PD-1 blockade in classical Hodgkin lymphoma. Sequencing was performed with immunoSEQ multiplex PCR; in TCRdb, only in-frame clones are kept and a portion is missing. The table has approximately 10,000 clones, around nine tenths seen once. Time point described: cycle 4 day 1 (C4D1), after about 6 weeks of nivolumab. Every patient relapsed after autologous stem cell transplantation, and brentuximab vedotin exposure varied. Sample: peripheral blood mononuclear cells (PBMCs), taken before the fourth cycle of nivolumab. These TCRs come from a human donor with classical Hodgkin lymphoma.

V is TRBV5-6 and J is TRBJ1-2; no reliable D call. With 4 bases removed from V and 2 bases from J, the gap between germline ends came to 12 bases. Looked up from germline, CDR1 is SGHDT and CDR2 is YYEEEE. CDR3 length equals 14 residues. CDR3 protein: CASSTGRSNYGYTF. In nucleotides, the CDR3 is TGTGCCAGCAGCACCGGACGGTCGAACTATGGCTACACCTTC.

V is TRBV5-1 and J is TRBJ2-3, with D tentatively TRBD2 (7 bases). Trimming cost V 0 bases and J 4 bases, with 12 bases left between them. The germline V gene encodes CDR1 SGHRS and CDR2 YFSETQ. This CDR3 region has 15 residues. The CDR3 is CASSLEGGAADTQYF. The DNA for the CDR3 is TGCGCCAGCAGCTTGGAAGGGGGGGCGGCAGATACGCAGTATTTT.

Notes on this clone: Germline is not matched at one junction end, which may reflect a read error. The chain has TRBV7-3 and TRBJ2-6; D is uncertain. The CDR3 runs 15 residues. From germline, CDR1 is SGHTA and CDR2 FQGTGA. The DNA for the CDR3 is TGTGCCAGCAGCTTTCGATTAAGTGGGACCAACGTCCTGACTTTC. This sequence encodes CASSFRLSGTNVLTF.

This clone occurred once. This chain joins TRBV29-1 and TRBJ1-5, with TRBD1 identical over 9 bases. The CDR3 runs 14 residues. Per germline, CDR1 SQVTM and CDR2 ANQGSEA. The ends lost 5 bases at V and 4 bases at J; junction bases unmatched: 6. The CDR3 nucleotides read TGCAGCGTTAGTTGGACAGGGGATAATCAGCCCCAGCATTTT. Translation gives CSVSWTGDNQPQHF.

This chain links TRBV27 with TRBJ1-5, with 11 bases matching TRBD1. CDR1 is MNHEY and CDR2 is SMNVEV in the germline V gene (reference sequence). J gave up 6 bases and V 5 bases, and 15 bases lay outside the gene matches. There are 18 residues in the CDR3. The CDR3 DNA is TGTGCCAGCAGTCCTTCGCAACGTGGACAGGGGGCTCGTCAGCCCCAGCATTTT. This encodes CASSPSQRGQGARQPQHF.

This clone came up once. The chain uses TRBV12-1 and TRBJ1-2. TRBV12-1 counts as a pseudogene. The CDR3 covers 13 residues. Here the CDR3 reads CASRDWDRYGYTF. In DNA form, the CDR3 reads TGTGCCAGCAGGGACTGGGATCGCTATGGCTACACCTTC.

The gene calls are TRBV5-6 and TRBJ1-5; no definite D call. CDR3 size: 15 residues. Trimming left V 2 bases short and J 2 bases short, with 11 bases between. The germline CDR1 and CDR2 sequences are SGHDT and YYEEEE. The CDR3 protein is CASSFGYFGNQPQHF. The CDR3 coding sequence is TGTGCCAGCAGCTTTGGGTATTTTGGCAATCAGCCCCAGCATTTT. The full variable domain, rest sourced from reference TRBV5-6 and TRBJ1-5, is DAGVTQSPTHLIKTRGQQVTLRCSPKSGHDTVSWYQQALGQGPQFIFQYYEEEERQRGNFPDRFSGHQFPNYSSELNVNALLLGDSALYLCASSFGYFGNQPQHFGDGTRLSIL.

V and J are TRBV19 and TRBJ2-5, with 7 bases fitting TRBD2. Germline CDR1 is LNHDA and CDR2 is SQIVND (reference sequence). With V trimmed by 4 bases and J by 1 base, 9 bases remained unmatched. This CDR3 region has 16 residues. CDR3 in DNA: TGTGCCAGTAGTAATCTCCGGGACTACTCCCAAGAGACCCAGTACTTC. As protein: CASSNLRDYSQETQYF.

The chain combines TRBV19 with TRBJ2-5, with D possibly being TRBD1 (6 bases). Germline CDR1 and CDR2: LNHDA and SQIVND (reference sequence). V was clipped by 9 bases and J by 5 bases, with 13 bases between them. CDR3 length: 12 residues. Written as DNA, the CDR3 is TGTGCCAGCGGACAGATAGGCGAGACCCAGTACTTC. Translated: CASGQIGETQYF.

The rearrangement links TRBV19 to TRBJ1-4; D call uncertain. V dropped 3 bases and J dropped 2 bases, with 16 bases sitting between them. This CDR3 has 17 amino acids. Germline CDR1 reads LNHDA; CDR2 reads SQIVND (reference sequence). The CDR3 here is CASSISHGEGTNEKLFF. For the CDR3, the DNA is TGTGCCAGTAGTATCAGCCACGGGGAAGGGACTAATGAAAAACTGTTTTTT.

This clone occurred once. The genes are TRBV6-5 and TRBJ1-2; a possible D gene is TRBD1 (5 bases). The V gene's germline CDR1 is MNHEY and CDR2 SVGAGI. V lost 4 bases and J lost 5, with 14 bases in between. CDR3 length: 14 residues. CDR3 DNA: TGTGCCAGCAGTTCCGGTGGGGGGTGGTATGGCTACACCTTC. As protein: CASSSGGGWYGYTF.

The chain has TRBV25-1 and TRBJ1-2, with D perhaps TRBD1 (6 bases). CDR3 size: 12 residues. V was clipped by 10 bases and J by 8 bases, with 17 bases between them. From germline, CDR1 is MGHDK and CDR2 SYGVNS. The CDR3 DNA is TGTGCCACCTCAGGGGCCGGACAGGGCTACACCTTC. Its protein is CATSGAGQGYTF.

CDR3 in amino acids: CASSQRDRDMGWAFF. The CDR3 DNA is TGTGCCAGCAGCCAGCGGGACAGGGACATGGGATGGGCTTTCTTT. J is TRBJ1-1 and V is TRBV14; TRBD1 agrees at 9 bases. V shed 3 bases, J shed 11 bases, and the junction held 13 bases outside the gene matches. Germline CDR1 SGHDN, CDR2 FVKESK. The CDR3 totals 15 residues.

This chain uses TRBV4-1 with TRBJ1-2; perhaps TRBD1 as D (5 bases). CDR1 is MGHRA and CDR2 is YSYEKL in the germline V gene. The CDR3 sequence is 14 residues long. The V gene lost 3 bases and the J gene lost 2 bases, with 10 bases spanning the gap. CDR3 nucleotides: TGCGCCAGCAGCCAGGGAGAGGGGAACTATGGCTACACCTTC. Residues: CASSQGEGNYGYTF.

V usage is TRBV18 and J usage is TRBJ2-2; TRBD1 matches 8 bases. The germline CDR1 and CDR2 sequences are KGHSH and LQKENI. The junction had 6 bases not matched to a gene; V was cut back by 3 bases and J by 3 bases. The CDR3 spans 16 residues. The CDR3 bases are TGTGCCAGCTCACCTTGGCAGGGGGCGGACACCGGGGAGCTGTTTTTT. The encoded protein is CASSPWQGADTGELFF.

J is TRBJ1-5 and V is TRBV11-3; 8 bases line up with TRBD1. The CDR3 spans 15 residues. CDR1 is SGHNT and CDR2 is YENEEA in the germline V gene. Unmatched junction bases numbered 3, after V lost 5 bases and J lost 0 bases. CDR3 bases: TGTGCCAGCAGCCCGACAGGGGCTAGCAATCAGCCCCAGCATTTT. Translated, it gives CASSPTGASNQPQHF.

This rearrangement joins TRBV2 to TRBJ2-7, with unresolved D. V was trimmed by 10 bases and J by 7 bases, leaving 8 bases between them. Germline CDR1 and CDR2: SNHLY and FYNNEI. CDR3 length: 9 amino acids. This chain's CDR3 is CATRGEQYF. The CDR3, as DNA: TGTGCCACCCGCGGAGAGCAGTACTTC.

This clone occurred a few times. The CDR3 sequence is CASSVRQGELFF. The CDR3, as DNA: TGTGCCAGCAGCGTAAGACAGGGGGAGCTGTTTTTT. This chain links TRBV9 with TRBJ2-2, with a possible D match to TRBD1 (5 bases). The CDR3 spans 12 residues. V was pared by 1 base and J by 8 bases, with 6 bases between. Per germline, CDR1 SGDLS and CDR2 YYNGEE. Combining the CDR3 with reference TRBV9 and TRBJ2-2 gives the whole variable domain DSGVTQTPKHLITATGQRVTLRCSPRSGDLSVYWYQQSLDQGLQFLIQYYNGEERAKGNILERFSAQQFPDLHSELNLSSLELGDSALYFCASSVRQGELFFGEGSRLTVL.

This clone has just one count. V is TRBV7-9 and J is TRBJ1-4, with TRBD1 as a possible D gene (5 bases). CDR3 length equals 15 residues. Germline values: CDR1 SEHNR, CDR2 FQNEAQ (reference sequence). V lost 5 bases and J 2 bases, leaving 12 bases between the germline ends. Written as DNA, the CDR3 is TGTGCCAGCAGCACCCCGGGACGGACTAATGAAAAACTGTTTTTT. It yields the protein CASSTPGRTNEKLFF.

The chain has TRBV6-5 and TRBJ1-1; a possible D gene is TRBD1 (5 bases). The CDR3 spans 14 residues. Germline CDR1 reads MNHEY; CDR2 reads SVGAGI. Trimming took 5 bases from V and 0 from J, leaving 10 bases between them. Here the CDR3 reads CASSRGRMNTEAFF. The DNA for the CDR3 is TGTGCCAGCAGTCGGGGACGGATGAACACTGAAGCTTTCTTT.